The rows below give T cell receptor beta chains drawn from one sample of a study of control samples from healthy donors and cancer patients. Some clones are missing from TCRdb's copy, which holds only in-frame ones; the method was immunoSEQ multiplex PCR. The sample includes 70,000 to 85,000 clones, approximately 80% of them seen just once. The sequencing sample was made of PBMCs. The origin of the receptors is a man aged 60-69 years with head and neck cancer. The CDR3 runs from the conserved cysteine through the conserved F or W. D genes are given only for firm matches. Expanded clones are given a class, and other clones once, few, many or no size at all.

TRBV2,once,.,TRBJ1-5,CASSPGPRGWQPQHF,TGTGCCAGCTCTCCGGGACCCCGGGGATGGCAGCCCCAGCATTTT
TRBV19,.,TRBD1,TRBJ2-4,CASSQPGTGPKNIQYF,TGTGCCAGTAGTCAACCCGGGACAGGCCCCAAAAACATTCAGTACTTC
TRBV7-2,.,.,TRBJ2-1,CASSLRDGNEQFF,TGTGCCAGCAGCTTAAGAGATGGCAATGAGCAGTTCTTC
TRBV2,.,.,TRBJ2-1,CASRRNEQFF,TGTGCCTCCCGGCGGAATGAGCAGTTCTTC
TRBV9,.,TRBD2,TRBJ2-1,CASSVGPGTSGGSSYNEQFF,TGTGCCAGCAGCGTGGGACCCGGGACTAGCGGAGGGAGCTCCTACAATGAGCAGTTCTTC
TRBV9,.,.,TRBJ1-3,CASSATQETAGNTIYF,TGTGCCAGCAGCGCGACTCAGGAGACAGCTGGAAACACCATATATTTT
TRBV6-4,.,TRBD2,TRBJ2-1,CASSDSLRLAGAYNEQFF,TGTGCCAGCAGTGACTCTCTTAGACTAGCGGGAGCCTACAATGAGCAGTTCTTC
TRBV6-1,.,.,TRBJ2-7,CASSEALPGEQYF,TGTGCCAGCAGTGAAGCGTTACCTGGGGAGCAGTACTTC
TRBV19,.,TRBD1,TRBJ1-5,CASSIMGQINQPQHF,TGTGCCAGTAGTATCATGGGACAGATCAATCAGCCCCAGCATTTT
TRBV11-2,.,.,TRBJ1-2,CASSPDRLDGYTF,TGTGCCAGCAGCCCGGACAGACTCGATGGCTACACCTTC